Reported below is one T cell receptor beta chain. Its matching antigen is unknown. With 2 bases removed from V and 4 bases from J, the gap between germline ends came to 19 bases. Germline V gene data show CDR1 as SGHRS and CDR2 as YFSETQ. CDR3 size: 16 residues. With a J-beta primer mix and a sample-barcoded 5' primer, a second PCR ran about 7 to 11 cycles. TCRdb ran MiXCR on the 5' RACE reads and lists one entry per CDR3 protein. Of 950,000 to 1,200,000 distinct CDR3 sequences listed, around two fifths are singletons. These data come from a study of blood T cells in healthy people across ages. Whole-study findings and limits: The long-lived group displayed more naive CD4+ cells, plus higher diversity, than the aged donors did.

The receptor was isolated from a man younger than 30 in good health. The V and J genes are TRBV5-1 and TRBJ2-7; perhaps TRBD2 as D (5 bases). The sample taken for sequencing was blood. The CDR3 DNA follows: TGCGCCAGCAGCTTAACCATTACGGCGGGCGCTTACGAGCAGTACTTC. This encodes CASSLTITAGAYEQYF.